The 24 T cell receptor beta chains listed next were all sequenced from one sample in a study of control samples from healthy donors and cancer patients. The data were produced by immunoSEQ multiplex PCR, yet TCRdb's version contains in-frame clones alone and is incomplete. The sample yields 70,000 to 95,000 clones, more than 75% seen once. The material sequenced was blood. The receptor source for this set is a man aged 45-65 years in good health.

There are a few counts of this clone. The chain recombines TRBV30 with TRBJ1-2; no firm D call. The germline gives CDR1 GTSNPN, CDR2 SVGIG (reference sequence). V lost 1 base and J 4 bases, leaving 13 bases between the germline ends. The CDR3 sequence is 14 residues long. The CDR3 here is CAWSGVQTLYGYTF. DNA of the CDR3: TGTGCCTGGAGTGGGGTCCAGACTCTCTATGGCTACACCTTC.

This chain links TRBV14 with TRBJ1-1; D unclear. This CDR3 has 15 residues. Trimming removed 1 base at V and 8 bases at J, with 17 bases between. Germline V gene data show CDR1 as SGHDN and CDR2 as FVKESK. The CDR3 protein is CASSQGVPRWEEAFF. The CDR3 bases are TGTGCCAGCAGCCAAGGGGTCCCAAGGTGGGAGGAAGCTTTCTTT.

The genes are TRBV19 and TRBJ1-1; D not certain. Looked up from germline, CDR1 is LNHDA and CDR2 is SQIVND (reference sequence). Trimming took off 1 base at V and 1 base at J, with 4 bases between the two ends. There are 13 residues in the CDR3. For the CDR3, the DNA is TGTGCCAGTAGTATAGGAGGGAACACTGAAGCTTTCTTT. It is translated as CASSIGGNTEAFF.

The chain is built from TRBV7-3 and TRBJ2-2, with 8 bases lining up with TRBD1. The CDR3 consists of 15 residues. The V gene end was trimmed by 4 bases and the J gene end by 4 bases; junction bases not matched to a gene: 5. Germline CDR1 reads SGHTA; CDR2 reads FQGTGA. Here the CDR3 reads CASSSRDRSTGELFF. CDR3 coding DNA: TGTGCCAGCAGCTCCCGGGACAGGAGCACCGGGGAGCTGTTTTTT.

This chain uses TRBV5-8 with TRBJ2-3, with 8 bases lining up with TRBD1. V trimming: 4 bases; J trimming: 4 bases; junction bases outside the gene matches: 11. This CDR3 has 16 amino acids. CDR1 and CDR2 from the germline V gene are SGHTS and YDEGEE. The DNA for the CDR3 is TGTGCCAGCAGCCGGCAGGGGGCGCAGCAAGCAGATACGCAGTATTTT. Residues: CASSRQGAQQADTQYF.

This clone occurred a few times. The CDR3 loop reads CASSPREETQYF. CDR3 DNA sequence: TGTGCCAGCAGTCCGCGTGAAGAGACCCAGTACTTC. This chain uses TRBV2 with TRBJ2-5; the D is unclear. This CDR3 is built from 12 residues. Germline CDR1 and CDR2: SNHLY and FYNNEI. V was clipped by 5 bases and J by 3 bases, with 7 bases between them.

The V gene is TRBV7-3, the J gene TRBJ2-1, with 8 bases identical to TRBD2. The CDR3 is made up of 15 amino acids. Germline trimming cut 5 bases from V and 2 bases from J; bases unmatched to any gene: 5. The germline V gene encodes CDR1 SGHTA and CDR2 FQGTGA. The CDR3 sequence: CASSTSGGPYNEQFF. The CDR3, as DNA: TGTGCCAGCAGCACCAGCGGGGGCCCCTACAATGAGCAGTTCTTC.

V and J are TRBV11-3 and TRBJ2-1; the D gene is possibly TRBD1 (5 bases). Looked up from germline, CDR1 is SGHNT and CDR2 is YENEEA. V shed 8 bases and J shed 5 bases, with 10 bases lying between them. This CDR3 is 12 amino acids long. The CDR3 here is CASARTNNEQFF. The CDR3 DNA sequence: TGTGCCAGCGCCAGGACAAACAATGAGCAGTTCTTC. The full variable domain, with the rest looked up from reference TRBV11-3 and TRBJ2-1, is EAGVVQSPRYKIIEKKQPVAFWCNPISGHNTLYWYLQNLGQGPELLIRYENEEAVDDSQLPKDRFSAERLKGVDSTLKIQPAELGDSAVYLCASARTNNEQFFGPGTRLTVL.

This chain links TRBV7-3 with TRBJ2-1; 8 positions match TRBD2. The ends lost 5 bases at V and 7 bases at J; junction bases unmatched: 7. Germline V gives CDR1 SGHTA, CDR2 FQGTGA. The CDR3 length is 14 residues. This CDR3 reads CASSPGGGLNEQFF. The CDR3 DNA reads as TGTGCCAGCAGCCCCGGGGGGGGGCTGAATGAGCAGTTCTTC.

This clone showed up just once. The J gene is TRBJ2-7, the V gene TRBV5-5; 9 nucleotides agree with TRBD1. Unmatched junction bases numbered 2, after V lost 3 bases and J lost 1 base. Germline CDR1 reads SGHKS; CDR2 reads YYEKEE (reference sequence). This CDR3 has 14 residues. CDR3 sequence: CASSWGQGSYEQYF. As DNA, the CDR3 is TGTGCCAGCAGCTGGGGACAGGGTTCCTACGAGCAGTACTTC.

The chain recombines TRBV18 with TRBJ2-4; TRBD1 matches 7 bases. V gave up 6 bases and J gave up 8 bases; unmatched junction bases: 10. The CDR3 spans 14 residues. Per germline, CDR1 KGHSH and CDR2 LQKENI. For the CDR3, the DNA is TGTGCCAGCTCTCTGACAGGGTTTTCGGACATTCAGTACTTC. It codes for CASSLTGFSDIQYF.

This chain uses TRBV18 with TRBJ1-1; D perhaps matches TRBD1 (6 bases). The V end lost 0 bases, the J end lost 5 bases, and 13 bases lay between the germline ends. This CDR3 comprises 15 residues. Per germline, CDR1 KGHSH and CDR2 LQKENI. Here the CDR3 reads CASSPPEGGQTEAFF. The CDR3 DNA is TGTGCCAGCTCACCACCGGAAGGGGGGCAGACTGAAGCTTTCTTT.

J is TRBJ2-7 and V is TRBV24-1; maybe TRBD2 (7 bases). Germline loops: CDR1 KGHDR, CDR2 SFDVKD. Trimming removed 3 bases at V and 6 bases at J, with 17 bases between. The CDR3 is 15 amino acids. The CDR3 reads CATSDQPGGGREQYV. The CDR3 DNA follows: TGTGCCACCAGTGATCAGCCTGGGGGGGGGCGCGAGCAGTACGTC.

The chain carries TRBV6-5 and TRBJ2-4; D may correspond to TRBD1 or TRBD2 (5 bases each). CDR3 length: 12 amino acids. Germline V gives CDR1 MNHEY, CDR2 SVGAGI. With 5 bases removed from V and 8 bases from J, the gap between germline ends came to 10 bases. The CDR3 DNA reads TGTGCCAGCAGTACTAGAGGGGACATTCAGTACTTC. Its protein is CASSTRGDIQYF.

This rearrangement joins TRBV6-5 to TRBJ1-5; the D gene is possibly TRBD1 (5 bases). The germline V gene has CDR1 MNHEY and CDR2 SVGAGI. The CDR3 runs 13 residues. V lost 7 bases and J lost 6, with 13 bases in between. CDR3 in DNA: TGTGCCAGCAACCCAACCGACAGTCAGCCCCAGCATTTT. Amino acids: CASNPTDSQPQHF.

This clone was recorded only once. The CDR3 bases are TGTGCCAGCACCCCGCCTGGGGTCACCGGGGAGCTGTTTTTT. As protein: CASTPPGVTGELFF. This chain links TRBV25-1 with TRBJ2-2, with D uncertain. The V end was cut by 7 bases, the J end by 4 bases, with 13 bases between. The germline gives CDR1 MGHDK, CDR2 SYGVNS. The CDR3 consists of 14 residues. The variable domain in full, with the rest retrieved from reference TRBV25-1 and TRBJ2-2, is EADIYQTPRYLVIGTGKKITLECSQTMGHDKMYWYQQDPGMELHLIHYSYGVNSTEKGDLSSESTVSRIRTEHFPLTLESARPSHTSQYLCASTPPGVTGELFFGEGSRLTVL.

The chain carries TRBV18 and TRBJ1-3; D may be TRBD1 (5 bases). The CDR3 sequence is 15 residues long. The ends were cut back, 3 bases at V and 0 bases at J, with 9 bases in the middle. The germline V gene encodes CDR1 KGHSH and CDR2 LQKENI. In DNA, the CDR3 is TGTGCCAGCTCACCGTCAGGGTTCTCTGGAAACACCATATATTTT. It codes for CASSPSGFSGNTIYF.

In this sample, this clone turned up once. This chain uses TRBV19 with TRBJ2-6, with D tentatively TRBD1 (5 bases). The CDR3 runs to 15 residues. The V end lost 4 bases, the J end lost 1 base, and 8 bases lay between the germline ends. The V gene's germline CDR1 is LNHDA and CDR2 SQIVND (reference sequence). The CDR3 spells CASSRGDSGANVLTF. The CDR3 region has the DNA TGTGCCAGTAGTAGGGGCGATTCTGGGGCCAACGTCCTGACTTTC.

V usage is TRBV15 and J usage is TRBJ1-5; D is unresolved. The CDR3 runs to 16 residues. Germline V gene data show CDR1 as LNHNV and CDR2 as YYDKDF (reference sequence). V shed 6 bases and J shed 0 bases, with 15 bases lying between them. In DNA, the CDR3 is TGTGCCACCAGGGGTGGCAGAGCTTATAGCAATCAGCCCCAGCATTTT. This translates into CATRGGRAYSNQPQHF.

This clone showed up just once. The chain carries TRBV27 and TRBJ1-2; 7 bases are a match to TRBD1. Germline V gene data show CDR1 as MNHEY and CDR2 as SMNVEV (reference sequence). The CDR3 is 13 residues long. Trimming at V came to 6 bases and at J to 5 bases, leaving 6 bases not matched to a gene. The CDR3 reads CASSRGQTYGYTF. CDR3 nucleotide sequence: TGTGCCAGCAGCCGGGGACAGACTTATGGCTACACCTTC.

The chain carries TRBV3-1 (or the pseudogene TRBV3-2) and TRBJ2-5; unclear D gene. The germline gives CDR1 LGHDT, CDR2 YNNKEL (reference sequence). The ends were cut back, 3 bases at V and 4 bases at J, with 12 bases in the middle. The CDR3 loop spans 14 amino acids. The CDR3 DNA reads as TGTGCCAGCAGCCATCGGACCGATGGAGAGACCCAGTACTTC. Its protein is CASSHRTDGETQYF.

This clone was picked up one time. The genes are TRBV5-8 and TRBJ1-2; D is unclear. The CDR3 contains 12 residues. V gave up 2 bases and J gave up 7 bases, with 9 bases separating them. Looked up from germline, CDR1 is SGHTS and CDR2 is YDEGEE. In DNA, the CDR3 is TGTGCCAGCAGCTTACCCCCCGGTGGCTACACCTTC. Translated, it gives CASSLPPGGYTF.

The chain has TRBV30 and TRBJ2-5, with 8 bases fitting TRBD2. CDR3 size: 14 residues. Germline assignment: CDR1 GTSNPN and CDR2 SVGIG (reference sequence). V shed 1 base and J 5 bases; nucleotides not matched to a gene: 6. DNA for the CDR3: TGTGCCTGGAGTGCAGGACTAGCTGGGGAGACCCAGTACTTC. This translates into CAWSAGLAGETQYF.

The chain employs TRBV7-9 and TRBJ2-1, with a tentative D call TRBD2 (6 bases). Germline V lookup: CDR1 SEHNR, CDR2 FQNEAQ (reference sequence). This CDR3 comprises 15 residues. Trimming removed 5 bases from V and 6 bases from J, with 17 bases in between. This CDR3 is CASSPPGTPLNEQFF. CDR3 DNA: TGTGCCAGCAGCCCTCCCGGGACTCCGCTCAATGAGCAGTTCTTC.